This T cell receptor beta chain was recorded in a study of blood T cells in healthy people across ages. Study conclusions and caveats: More naive CD4+ cells and higher diversity marked long-lived donors relative to aged donors. In older individuals, TCR beta diversity per million T cells was lower, falling roughly linearly with age. Those diversity estimates obtained from one million T cells were thought to be underestimates.

This clonotype was observed a handful of times. No antigen is known for it. The CDR3 spans 14 residues. Germline-derived CDR1 and CDR2 are DFQATT and SNEGSKA (reference sequence). The V segment lost 0 bases and the J segment 5 bases; nucleotides outside the gene matches: 7. Combining a sample-barcoded 5' primer with a J-beta primer mix, a second PCR ran for about 7 to 11 cycles. Template switching added a 12-random-nucleotide identifier to every cDNA molecule. TCRdb re-derived calls from the 5' RACE reads in MiXCR, one entry per CDR3 protein. The repertoire includes approximately 600,000 distinct CDR3 sequences, 58% of them detected once, and 30% to 40% sits in the top ten.

The TCR originated in a man in his fifties or sixties in good health. The chain links TRBV20-1 to TRBJ2-7; 7 nucleotides agree with TRBD1. Input material: blood. In DNA form, the CDR3 reads TGCAGTGCTAGAGATGTGAGACAGGGACACGAGCAGTACTTC. Protein: CSARDVRQGHEQYF.